The clone carrying this TCR beta chain was seen many times. This entry is derived from a study of Graves' ophthalmopathy and Graves' hyperthyroidism. Amplified material comprised TCR beta CDR3 regions derived from RNA transcripts. First-round RT-PCR employed HTBI primers, with a second-round multiplex PCR after it. TCRdb re-analysed the multiplex PCR reads in MiXCR, keeping a single row per CDR3 protein. The sample yields hundreds of thousands of distinct CDR3 sequences, over 20% seen once. This clonotype originated in a woman aged 18-30 years with stable Graves' hyperthyroidism. Some clones in this sample may be carry-over from other donors' samples. Specimen: peripheral blood.

CDR3 DNA sequence: TGTGCCAGCAGCATCGGACAGGGGGCGTACGAGCAGTACTTC. Translating gives CASSIGQGAYEQYF. V gene TRBV6-5 combines with J gene TRBJ2-7; TRBD1 agrees at 11 bases. Trimming at V came to 6 bases and at J to 4 bases, leaving 5 bases not matched to a gene. The CDR3 has 14 residues. Germline lookup yields CDR1 MNHEY and CDR2 SVGAGI.